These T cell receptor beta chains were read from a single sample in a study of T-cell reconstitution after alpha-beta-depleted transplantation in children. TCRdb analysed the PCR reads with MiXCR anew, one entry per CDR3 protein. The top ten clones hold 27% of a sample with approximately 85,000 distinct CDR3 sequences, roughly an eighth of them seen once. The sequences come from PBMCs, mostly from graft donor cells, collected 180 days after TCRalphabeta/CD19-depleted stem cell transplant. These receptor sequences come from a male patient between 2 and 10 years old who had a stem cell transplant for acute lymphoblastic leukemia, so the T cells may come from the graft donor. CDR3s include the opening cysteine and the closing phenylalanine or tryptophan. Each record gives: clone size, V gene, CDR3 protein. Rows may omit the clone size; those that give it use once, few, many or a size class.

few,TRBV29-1,CSVEGGPEQYF
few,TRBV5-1,CASSLVSLTGLYGYTF
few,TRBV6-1,CASSEAGPRATDTQYF
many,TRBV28,CASSLGRAYEQYF
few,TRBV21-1,CASRGEGARAKNIQYF
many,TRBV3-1,CASGQTSTDTQYF
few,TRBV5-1,CASSSLSGHNEQFF
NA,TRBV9,CASSVGWASGSADTQYF
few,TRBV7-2,CASSLVERGALYF
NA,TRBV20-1,CSARQTNTGELFF
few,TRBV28,CASSFQGSSYNEQFF
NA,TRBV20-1,CSATALGLAGETQYF
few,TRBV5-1,CASSLAQGFFYEQYF
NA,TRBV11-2,CASRAPGKRSGANVLTF
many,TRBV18,CASSPGTGQYGQYF
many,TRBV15,CATSRDGRRTHEQFF
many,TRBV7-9,CASSLEVNTEAFF
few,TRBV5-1,CASQQGASTDTQYF
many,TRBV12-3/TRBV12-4,CASSLQVFGTEAFF
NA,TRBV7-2,CASSSFATTEKLFF